This is a list of T cell receptor beta chains from one sample in a study of beta chain features in type 1 diabetes. The protocol was immunoSEQ multiplex PCR, while the TCRdb copy is restricted to in-frame clones and leaves out a portion. The sample contains 250,000 to 300,000 clones, roughly 13% of which appear only once. The sample consisted of naive CD4+ T cells from blood. These receptors came from a man aged 25-45 years with type 1 diabetes. Both conserved end residues are part of each CDR3. D genes are given only for firm matches. Some rows have no size entry. The others give once, few or many, or a class for an expanded clone.

v_gene	abundance	d_gene	j_gene	CDR3aa	CDR3nt
TRBV7-9	NA	TRBD1	TRBJ2-7	CASSLRTGFDEQYF	TGTGCCAGCAGCTTGAGGACAGGGTTTGACGAGCAGTACTTC
TRBV29-1	NA	NA	TRBJ1-1	CSVDRGISTEAFF	TGCAGCGTTGATCGGGGTATCAGCACTGAAGCTTTCTTT
TRBV18	NA	NA	TRBJ1-2	CASSLATYEGYTF	TGTGCCAGCTCACTCGCTACTTATGAGGGCTACACCTTC
TRBV5-4	NA	TRBD1	TRBJ1-1	CASTDRTGGNEAFF	TGTGCCAGCACCGACCGGACAGGCGGGAATGAAGCTTTCTTT
TRBV5-1	NA	TRBD1	TRBJ1-5	CASSPGTGEIQPQHF	TGCGCCAGCAGCCCGGGGACAGGGGAGATACAGCCCCAGCATTTT
TRBV7-9	few	NA	TRBJ1-2	CASSLSEGRGYTF	TGTGCCAGCAGCTTAAGTGAAGGCAGGGGCTACACCTTC
TRBV28	few	TRBD2	TRBJ2-3	CASSPYRSGSGADTQYF	TGTGCCAGCAGTCCCTATAGGAGCGGGAGTGGGGCAGATACGCAGTATTTT
TRBV10-3	NA	TRBD1	TRBJ2-7	CAISVGQGDYEQYF	TGTGCCATCAGTGTGGGACAGGGAGACTACGAGCAGTACTTC
TRBV28	few	TRBD1	TRBJ2-4	CASSPGTGRNIQYF	TGTGCCAGCAGTCCGGGGACAGGGCGAAACATTCAGTACTTC
TRBV6-5	few	TRBD1	TRBJ2-1	CASSYDRGVYNEQFF	TGTGCCAGCAGTTACGACAGGGGGGTCTACAATGAGCAGTTCTTC
TRBV19	NA	NA	TRBJ2-7	CASSIASDTTYEQYF	TGTGCCAGTAGTATAGCGTCGGACACCACCTACGAGCAGTACTTC
TRBV2	NA	NA	TRBJ1-3	CASADRGNTIYF	TGTGCCAGCGCCGACAGGGGAAACACCATATATTTT
TRBV19	NA	NA	TRBJ1-1	CASRTAGRDMNTEAFF	TGTGCCAGTAGGACAGCAGGCAGGGACATGAACACTGAAGCTTTCTTT
TRBV7-8	few	NA	TRBJ2-1	CASSLSLTSSSYNEQFF	TGTGCCAGCAGCTTAAGTCTCACGTCGAGCTCCTACAATGAGCAGTTCTTC
TRBV18	few	NA	TRBJ1-1	CASSIGETKYTEAFF	TGTGCCAGCTCTATCGGGGAGACAAAGTATACTGAAGCTTTCTTT
TRBV7-2	NA	TRBD1	TRBJ2-7	CASSGDRGIAYEQYF	TGTGCCAGCAGCGGCGACAGGGGTATTGCCTACGAGCAGTACTTC
TRBV6-6	few	NA	TRBJ1-2	CASSSTARGGYTF	TGTGCCAGCAGCTCGACTGCTAGGGGTGGCTACACCTTC
TRBV2	few	TRBD2	TRBJ2-1	CASTRQAGGSFF	TGTGCCAGCACCCGCCAAGCGGGAGGGTCGTTCTTC
TRBV9	few	TRBD1	TRBJ1-5	CASSPAGQGNQPQHF	TGTGCCAGCAGCCCGGCGGGACAGGGGAATCAGCCCCAGCATTTT
TRBV13	few	TRBD1	TRBJ1-1	CASSARTGGDTEAFF	TGTGCCAGCAGCGCCAGGACAGGCGGGGACACTGAAGCTTTCTTT
TRBV6-5	few	TRBD2	TRBJ2-5	CASSYVAGTGETQYF	TGTGCCAGCAGTTACGTAGCGGGAACCGGGGAGACCCAGTACTTC
TRBV5-1	NA	NA	TRBJ2-1	CASSQDRNSYNEQFF	TGCGCCAGCAGCCAAGACAGGAACTCCTACAATGAGCAGTTCTTC
TRBV9	NA	NA	TRBJ1-1	CASSVSGRLNTEAFF	TGTGCCAGCAGCGTATCAGGCAGACTGAACACTGAAGCTTTCTTT
TRBV15	few	NA	TRBJ1-5	CATSSWTSNQPQHF	TGTGCCACCAGTTCCTGGACATCGAATCAGCCCCAGCATTTT
TRBV9	few	NA	TRBJ2-5	CASSVFPGHKETQYF	TGTGCCAGCAGCGTATTTCCGGGACACAAAGAGACCCAGTACTTC
TRBV28	NA	NA	TRBJ2-1	CASSSAGTTINEQFF	TGTGCCAGCAGCTCCGCGGGGACGACCATCAATGAGCAGTTCTTC
TRBV7-2	NA	TRBD1	TRBJ1-1	CASSLEQGGTEAFF	TGTGCCAGCAGCTTAGAACAGGGGGGCACTGAAGCTTTCTTT
TRBV5-1	few	NA	TRBJ2-6	CASSFGGTAFSGANVLTF	TGCGCCAGCAGCTTCGGCGGGACAGCATTCTCTGGGGCCAACGTCCTGACTTTC
TRBV7-3	few	NA	TRBJ2-7	CASSPAGSLYEQYF	TGTGCCAGCAGCCCCGCGGGAAGCCTCTACGAGCAGTACTTC
TRBV5-4	NA	NA	TRBJ2-1	CASSSRDGNEQFF	TGTGCCAGCAGCTCCAGGGATGGCAATGAGCAGTTCTTC
TRBV6-6	NA	NA	TRBJ2-5	CASSYKREETQYF	TGTGCCAGCAGTTACAAGAGGGAAGAGACCCAGTACTTC
TRBV19	NA	TRBD2	TRBJ2-7	CASSQLAGGPYEQYF	TGTGCCAGTAGTCAACTAGCGGGAGGGCCGTACGAGCAGTACTTC
TRBV15	once	TRBD2	TRBJ2-5	CATSSFSGRARTQYF	TGTGCCACCAGCAGCTTTAGCGGGAGAGCCAGGACCCAGTACTTC
TRBV28	NA	TRBD1	TRBJ2-5	CASSERTGLRETQYF	TGTGCCAGCAGTGAGAGGACAGGGCTGAGGGAGACCCAGTACTTC
TRBV9	NA	NA	TRBJ1-2	CASSAGPPGANYGYTF	TGTGCCAGCAGCGCTGGCCCACCGGGAGCTAACTATGGCTACACCTTC
TRBV6-5	few	NA	TRBJ2-7	CASSFRGVQYF	TGTGCCAGCAGTTTTAGGGGTGTACAGTACTTC
TRBV16	few	TRBD1	TRBJ1-4	CASSLTRDRGMFF	TGTGCCAGCAGCTTGACCCGGGACAGGGGAATGTTTTTT
TRBV5-1	NA	TRBD1	TRBJ2-7	CASRGQGLPYEQYF	TGCGCCAGCAGGGGACAGGGTCTGCCCTACGAGCAGTACTTC
TRBV7-6	NA	TRBD2	TRBJ2-3	CASSLGVAGITDTQYF	TGTGCCAGCAGCTTAGGAGTAGCGGGAATCACAGATACGCAGTATTTT
TRBV18	NA	TRBD1	TRBJ1-2	CASSPGQGFGYTF	TGTGCCAGCTCCCCGGGACAGGGGTTTGGCTACACCTTC
TRBV28	few	NA	TRBJ2-5	CASSPTAYQETQYF	TGTGCCAGCAGCCCGACAGCATACCAAGAGACCCAGTACTTC
TRBV7-3	NA	NA	TRBJ2-2	CASSDLRDTGELFF	TGTGCCAGCAGTGACCTTCGGGACACCGGGGAGCTGTTTTTT
TRBV10-3	NA	TRBD2	TRBJ2-6	CAIAGGPSGANVLTF	TGTGCCATCGCGGGAGGACCCTCTGGGGCCAACGTCCTGACTTTC